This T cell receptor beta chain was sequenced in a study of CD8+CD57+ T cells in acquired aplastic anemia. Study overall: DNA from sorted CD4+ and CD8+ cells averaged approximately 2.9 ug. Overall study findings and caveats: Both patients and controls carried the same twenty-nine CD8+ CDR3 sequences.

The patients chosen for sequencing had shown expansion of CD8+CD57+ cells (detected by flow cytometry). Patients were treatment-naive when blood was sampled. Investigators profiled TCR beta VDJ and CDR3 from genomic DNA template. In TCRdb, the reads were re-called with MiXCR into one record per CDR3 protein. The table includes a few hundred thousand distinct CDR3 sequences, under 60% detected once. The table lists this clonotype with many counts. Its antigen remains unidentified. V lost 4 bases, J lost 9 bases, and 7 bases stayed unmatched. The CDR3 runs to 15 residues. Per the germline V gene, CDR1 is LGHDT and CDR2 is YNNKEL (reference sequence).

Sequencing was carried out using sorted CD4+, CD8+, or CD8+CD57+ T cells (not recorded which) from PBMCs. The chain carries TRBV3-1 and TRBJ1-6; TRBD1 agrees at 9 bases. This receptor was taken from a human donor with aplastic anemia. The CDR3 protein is CASSPRGTGFSPLHF. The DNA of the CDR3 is TGTGCCAGCAGCCCCAGGGGGACAGGGTTTTCACCCCTCCACTTT. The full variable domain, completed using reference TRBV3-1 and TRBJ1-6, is DTAVSQTPKYLVTQMGNDKSIKCEQNLGHDTMYWYKQDSKKFLKIMFSYNNKELIINETVPNRFSPKSPDKAHLNLHINSLELGDSAVYFCASSPRGTGFSPLHFGNGTRLTVT.